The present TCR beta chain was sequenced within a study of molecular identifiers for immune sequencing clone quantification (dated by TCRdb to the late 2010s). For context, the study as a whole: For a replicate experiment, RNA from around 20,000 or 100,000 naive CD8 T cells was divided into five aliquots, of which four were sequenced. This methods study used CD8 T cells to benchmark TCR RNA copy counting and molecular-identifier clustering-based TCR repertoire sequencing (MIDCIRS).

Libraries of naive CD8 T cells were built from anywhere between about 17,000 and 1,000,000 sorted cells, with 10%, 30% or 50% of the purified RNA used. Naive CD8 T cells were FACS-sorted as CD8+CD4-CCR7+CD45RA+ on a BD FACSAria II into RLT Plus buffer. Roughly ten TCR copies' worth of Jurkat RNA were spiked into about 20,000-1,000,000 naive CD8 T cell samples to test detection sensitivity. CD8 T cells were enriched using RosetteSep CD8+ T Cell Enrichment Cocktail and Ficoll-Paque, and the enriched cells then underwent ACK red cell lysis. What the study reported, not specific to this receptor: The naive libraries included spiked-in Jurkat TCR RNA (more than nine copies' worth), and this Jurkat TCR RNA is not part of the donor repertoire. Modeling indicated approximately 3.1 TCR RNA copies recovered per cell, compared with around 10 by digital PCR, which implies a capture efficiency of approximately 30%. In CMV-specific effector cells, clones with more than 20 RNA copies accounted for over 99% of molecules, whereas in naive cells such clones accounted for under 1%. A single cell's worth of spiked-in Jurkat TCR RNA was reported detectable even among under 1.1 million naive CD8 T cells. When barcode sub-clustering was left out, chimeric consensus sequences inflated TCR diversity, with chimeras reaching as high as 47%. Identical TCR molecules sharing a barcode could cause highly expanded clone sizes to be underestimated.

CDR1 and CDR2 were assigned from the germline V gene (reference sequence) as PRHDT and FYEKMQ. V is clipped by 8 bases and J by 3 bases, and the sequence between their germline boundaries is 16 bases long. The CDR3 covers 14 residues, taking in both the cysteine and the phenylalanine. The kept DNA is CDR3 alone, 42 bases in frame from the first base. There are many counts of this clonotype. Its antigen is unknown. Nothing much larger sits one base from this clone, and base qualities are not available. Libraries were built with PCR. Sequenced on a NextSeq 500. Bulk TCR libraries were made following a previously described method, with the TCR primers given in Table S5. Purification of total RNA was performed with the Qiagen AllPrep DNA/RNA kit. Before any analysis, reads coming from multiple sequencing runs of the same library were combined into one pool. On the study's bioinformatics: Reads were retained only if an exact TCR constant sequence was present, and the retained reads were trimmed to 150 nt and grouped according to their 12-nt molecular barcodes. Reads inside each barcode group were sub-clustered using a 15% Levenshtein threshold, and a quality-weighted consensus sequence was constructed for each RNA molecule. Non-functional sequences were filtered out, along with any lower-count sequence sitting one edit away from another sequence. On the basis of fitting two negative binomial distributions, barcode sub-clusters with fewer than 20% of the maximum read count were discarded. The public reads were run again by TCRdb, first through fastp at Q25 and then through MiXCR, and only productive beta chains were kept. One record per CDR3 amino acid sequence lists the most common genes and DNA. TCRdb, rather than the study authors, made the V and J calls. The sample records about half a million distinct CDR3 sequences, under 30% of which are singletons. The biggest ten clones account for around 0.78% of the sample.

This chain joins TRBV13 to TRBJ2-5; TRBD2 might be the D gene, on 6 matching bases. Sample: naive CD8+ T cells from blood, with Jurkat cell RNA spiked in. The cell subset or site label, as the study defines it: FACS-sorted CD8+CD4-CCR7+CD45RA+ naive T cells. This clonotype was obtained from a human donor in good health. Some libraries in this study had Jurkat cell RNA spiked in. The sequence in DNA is TGTGCCAGCCGGGAGCTAGCGATCGAAGAGACCCAGTACTTC. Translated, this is CASRELAIEETQYF.